This is a list of T cell receptor beta chains from one sample in a study of CD8+ T cells in alopecia areata. Assay: immunoSEQ multiplex PCR; the TCRdb copy retains only in-frame clones and omits some. This sample has about 210,000 clones, with over 60% found just once. Here the sequenced sample was CD4+ T cells sorted from blood, taken at week 4, from a patient treated with tofacitinib. The receptors shown here come from a human donor with alopecia areata. CDR3s include the opening cysteine and the closing phenylalanine or tryptophan. A D gene is named only where the DNA matches it firmly. Clone size appears in some rows only: once, few, many, or a class for an expanded clone.

clone_size,j_call,v_call,d_call,cdr3_aa,cdr3_nt
few,TRBJ1-4,TRBV30,-,CAWSFLQGGEKLFF,TGTGCCTGGAGTTTTCTGCAGGGAGGTGAAAAACTGTTTTTT
-,TRBJ2-7,TRBV4-2,TRBD1,CASSQDWGTGNYEQYF,TGTGCCAGCAGCCAAGATTGGGGGACAGGAAACTACGAGCAGTACTTC
-,TRBJ2-5,TRBV29-1,-,CSVEKSRVAQYF,TGCAGCGTTGAAAAAAGTAGGGTGGCCCAGTACTTC
few,TRBJ1-2,TRBV7-2,-,CASSLAELGPHTF,TGTGCCAGCAGCTTAGCGGAACTAGGTCCCCACACCTTC
once,TRBJ1-6,TRBV29-1,TRBD1,CSALTGALGSPLHF,TGCAGCGCTTTGACAGGGGCCCTCGGATCACCCCTCCACTTT
once,TRBJ2-4,TRBV29-1,TRBD1,CSVGQGQNIQYF,TGCAGCGTTGGACAGGGCCAAAACATTCAGTACTTC
-,TRBJ2-1,TRBV4-2,TRBD2,CASSPRGGGYNEQFF,TGTGCCAGCAGCCCCCGGGGCGGGGGGTACAATGAGCAGTTCTTC
once,TRBJ1-2,TRBV25-1,-,CASSGTISYGYTF,TGTGCCAGCAGTGGGACCATTAGCTATGGCTACACCTTC
many,TRBJ2-7,TRBV5-1,-,CASSFPTGQGYF,TGCGCCAGCAGCTTCCCAACCGGGCAGGGATACTTC
-,TRBJ1-6,TRBV25-1,TRBD1,CASRFETGPNSPLHF,TGTGCCAGCAGATTCGAGACAGGGCCAAATTCACCCCTCCACTTT
-,TRBJ1-2,TRBV30,-,CAWSGRRTANYGYTF,TGTGCCTGGAGTGGACGCAGGACCGCTAACTATGGCTACACCTTC
-,TRBJ2-2,TRBV7-9,-,CASSFDSRGYTGELFF,TGTGCCAGCAGCTTCGATTCGAGAGGTTACACCGGGGAGCTGTTTTTT
-,TRBJ2-7,TRBV7-8,TRBD1,CASSYPGQGAGEQYF,TGTGCCAGCAGCTACCCGGGACAGGGGGCCGGAGAGCAGTACTTC
-,TRBJ1-6,TRBV5-5,TRBD1,CASSLTGGSYNSPLHF,TGTGCCAGCAGCTTGACAGGGGGCTCCTATAATTCACCCCTCCACTTT
-,TRBJ1-5,TRBV10-2,TRBD1,CASSPDRGRQPQHF,TGCGCCAGCAGCCCGGACAGGGGGCGGCAGCCCCAGCATTTT
-,TRBJ2-7,TRBV29-1,-,CSTAGASIGEQYF,TGCAGCACTGCAGGGGCCTCCATCGGCGAGCAGTACTTC
-,TRBJ2-6,TRBV5-4,-,CASTYKARSGANVLTF,TGTGCCAGCACCTATAAAGCGCGCTCTGGGGCCAACGTCCTGACTTTC
-,TRBJ1-1,TRBV29-1,TRBD1,CSVEDLTGGRGAFF,TGCAGCGTTGAAGACCTCACAGGGGGCAGGGGAGCTTTCTTT
few,TRBJ1-4,TRBV28,-,CASSLYKNEKLFF,TGTGCCAGCAGTCTGTACAAGAATGAAAAACTGTTTTTT
few,TRBJ2-3,TRBV29-1,-,CSVEMARTDTQYF,TGCAGCGTTGAAATGGCAAGGACAGATACGCAGTATTTT
-,TRBJ2-1,TRBV27,-,CASSEYWRADEQFF,TGTGCCAGCAGCGAATACTGGAGGGCCGATGAGCAGTTCTTC
-,TRBJ2-5,TRBV11-1,TRBD2,CASSLARAGGRAQYF,TGTGCCAGCAGCTTAGCGCGGGCGGGGGGTCGGGCCCAGTACTTC
once,TRBJ1-2,TRBV30,-,CAWSVPRGYTF,TGTGCCTGGAGTGTACCGCGGGGCTACACCTTC
-,TRBJ1-2,TRBV14,-,CASSQVEGFGYTF,TGTGCCAGCAGCCAAGTGGAGGGTTTCGGCTACACCTTC
-,TRBJ2-5,TRBV25-1,-,CASSEWQGGETQYF,TGTGCCAGCAGTGAATGGCAGGGAGGTGAGACCCAGTACTTC
-,TRBJ1-1,TRBV30,TRBD1,CAWSSQGATEAFF,TGTGCCTGGAGTAGTCAGGGGGCCACTGAAGCTTTCTTT
many,TRBJ1-2,TRBV25-1,-,CASSEIGYTF,TGTGCCAGCAGTGAAATTGGCTACACCTTC
-,TRBJ2-1,TRBV4-1,-,CASSPHSNLARNEQFF,TGCGCCAGCAGCCCCCACAGTAATTTGGCACGGAATGAGCAGTTCTTC
-,TRBJ2-7,TRBV2,-,CASSGSGRSYEQYF,TGTGCCAGCAGTGGCTCAGGACGTTCCTACGAGCAGTACTTC
once,TRBJ1-4,TRBV7-2,-,CASSLGGHGYEKLFF,TGTGCCAGCAGCTTAGGGGGGCATGGGTATGAAAAACTGTTTTTT
-,TRBJ2-5,TRBV7-6,TRBD1,CASSPPGQAAQETQYF,TGTGCCAGCAGCCCACCCGGACAGGCTGCCCAAGAGACCCAGTACTTC
-,TRBJ2-7,TRBV6-5,TRBD1,CAIASGTGESYEQYF,TGTGCCATCGCATCCGGGACAGGGGAATCCTACGAGCAGTACTTC
-,TRBJ2-2,TRBV5-6,TRBD1,CASSLGTGIGTGELFF,TGTGCCAGCAGCTTGGGGACAGGGATCGGTACCGGGGAGCTGTTTTTT
-,TRBJ1-5,TRBV5-1,-,CASSLASGNQPQHF,TGCGCCAGCAGCTTGGCCTCGGGCAATCAGCCCCAGCATTTT
-,TRBJ1-2,TRBV15,TRBD1,CATSRDAGTEIYGYTF,TGTGCCACCAGCAGAGATGCAGGGACAGAAATCTATGGCTACACCTTC
few,TRBJ1-1,TRBV6-5,-,CASSYSRQKNTEAFF,TGTGCCAGCAGTTACTCGCGACAGAAGAACACTGAAGCTTTCTTT
-,TRBJ2-2,TRBV6-5,-,CASWAPAYTGELFF,TGTGCCAGCTGGGCGCCGGCCTACACCGGGGAGCTGTTTTTT
-,TRBJ1-5,TRBV15,-,CATSRDKGFNQPQHF,TGTGCCACCAGCAGAGATAAGGGGTTCAATCAGCCCCAGCATTTT
few,TRBJ2-7,TRBV30,TRBD1,CAWKGDSLSYEQYF,TGTGCCTGGAAGGGGGACAGCCTATCCTACGAGCAGTACTTC
-,TRBJ1-2,TRBV5-4,TRBD1,CASSLPYRGRNNYGYTF,TGTGCCAGCAGCTTGCCTTACAGGGGGCGGAATAACTATGGCTACACCTTC
-,TRBJ2-3,TRBV30,-,CAWSQGGGSRPDTQYF,TGTGCCTGGAGTCAGGGTGGGGGCTCCAGGCCCGATACGCAGTATTTT
once,TRBJ2-3,TRBV30,-,CAWSMGGQDTQYF,TGTGCCTGGAGTATGGGGGGCCAAGATACGCAGTATTTT
few,TRBJ2-2,TRBV30,TRBD1,CAWTWTGGARTGELFF,TGTGCCTGGACCTGGACAGGGGGCGCAAGGACCGGGGAGCTGTTTTTT
once,TRBJ2-7,TRBV29-1,-,CSVEVQATYEQYF,TGCAGCGTTGAAGTGCAGGCGACCTACGAGCAGTACTTC
-,TRBJ1-2,TRBV14,-,CASSQDFGQGGYTF,TGTGCCAGCAGCCAAGATTTCGGGCAAGGTGGCTACACCTTC
once,TRBJ2-7,TRBV5-6,TRBD1,CASSWTGQETYEQYF,TGTGCCAGCAGCTGGACGGGACAGGAGACCTACGAGCAGTACTTC
-,TRBJ2-5,TRBV4-2,TRBD2,CASSQQLAGGQETQYF,TGTGCCAGCAGCCAACAACTAGCGGGGGGCCAAGAGACCCAGTACTTC
-,TRBJ2-6,TRBV10-3,-,CASTSRGGANVLTF,TGTGCCAGCACCTCCCGGGGTGGGGCCAACGTCCTGACTTTC
-,TRBJ2-5,TRBV7-3,-,CASSSSSEETQYF,TGTGCCAGCAGCTCTTCTAGCGAAGAGACCCAGTACTTC
-,TRBJ2-5,TRBV7-2,TRBD2,CASSPDSGRQETQYF,TGTGCCAGCAGCCCAGATAGCGGGAGGCAAGAGACCCAGTACTTC
-,TRBJ1-2,TRBV2,-,CASKPDRTFFNYGYTF,TGTGCCAGCAAGCCGGACAGAACATTTTTTAACTATGGCTACACCTTC
-,TRBJ2-1,TRBV12-5,TRBD2,CASGLLLPFSGGAAEQFF,TGTGCTAGTGGTTTGCTTTTACCCTTTAGCGGGGGGGCCGCGGAGCAGTTCTTC
-,TRBJ2-3,TRBV4-1,TRBD1,CASSRGQSFTDTQYF,TGCGCCAGCAGCCGGGGACAGTCATTCACAGATACGCAGTATTTT
-,TRBJ1-1,TRBV7-2,-,CASSLVGVGMNTEAFF,TGTGCCAGCAGCTTAGTCGGGGTTGGGATGAACACTGAAGCTTTCTTT
few,TRBJ2-1,TRBV4-2,-,CASSQGGAYNEQFF,TGTGCCAGCAGCCAAGGGGGGGCTTACAATGAGCAGTTCTTC